Sequencing of this TCR beta chain was carried out in a study of blood T cells in healthy people across ages. This clonotype has just a few counts. The V segment lost 6 bases and the J segment 7 bases; nucleotides outside the gene matches: 11. The length of the CDR3 is 14 residues. Germline V gene data show CDR1 as ENHRY and CDR2 as SYGVKD. Primers used in a second PCR of roughly 6 to 11 cycles were a sample-barcoded 5' primer and a J-beta primer mix. A single record per CDR3 protein comes from TCRdb applying MiXCR to the 5' RACE reads. The sample has about 570,000 distinct CDR3 sequences; 25% to 30% are singletons.

The sequenced sample was blood. The TCR originated in a woman aged 70-85 years in good health. The rearrangement links TRBV10-3 to TRBJ1-2, with 7 positions matching TRBD1. This CDR3 reads CAIRDRDSGGGYTF. The CDR3 nucleotides are TGTGCCATCAGGGACCGGGACAGTGGAGGTGGCTACACCTTC.